The 4 T cell receptor beta chains listed next were all sequenced from one sample in a study of CD8+CD57+ T cells in acquired aplastic anemia. In patients chosen for sequencing, flow cytometry had shown CD8+CD57+ cell expansion. For these TCRs, the target antigens are not known. Genomic DNA provided the template from which TCR beta VDJ and CDR3 profiles were obtained. From the reads, TCRdb called clonotypes with MiXCR, one entry per CDR3 protein. The top ten clones hold 87% of a sample with about 20,000 distinct CDR3 sequences, 40% of them seen once. General study points: Lower diversity marked CD8+CD57+ cells in patients, relative to total CD4+ and CD8+ pools.

The specimen sequenced was CD8+CD57+ T cells sorted from PBMCs. Regarding subset: bead-enriched CD8+CD57+ effector memory T cells from SAA patients. The receptors originated from a human donor with aplastic anemia.

Relative to its sample, this clonotype is large. The V and J genes are TRBV7-8 and TRBJ2-1, with 7 bases identical to TRBD2. Looked up from germline, CDR1 is SGHVS and CDR2 is FQNEAQ. The CDR3 runs to 16 residues. Germline trimming cut 1 base from V and 2 bases from J; bases unmatched to any gene: 5. CDR3 amino acids: CASSLGREEAYNEQFF. CDR3 nucleotide sequence: TGTGCCAGCAGCTTAGGTCGGGAGGAGGCCTACAATGAGCAGTTCTTC. Drawing the rest from reference TRBV7-8 and TRBJ2-1, the complete variable domain is GAGVSQSPRYKVAKRGQDVALRCDPISGHVSLFWYQQALGQGPEFLTYFQNEAQLDKSGLPSDRFFAERPEGSVSTLKIQRTQQEDSAVYLCASSLGREEAYNEQFFGPGTRLTVL.

Only a few counts were recorded for this clonotype. The junction shows a germline mismatch at one end, possibly a read error. This chain links TRBV7-7 with TRBJ2-1; D unresolved. Germline CDR1 SSHAT, CDR2 FNYEAQ (reference sequence). This CDR3 comprises 15 residues. CDR3: CASSPGFKSLNEQFF. CDR3 DNA: TGTGCTAGCAGCCCCGGATTCAAATCACTCAATGAGCAGTTCTTC.

The chain couples TRBV20-1 to TRBJ2-1, with D possibly called TRBD1 or TRBD2 (5 bases each). V was pared by 3 bases and J by 1 base, with 16 bases between. CDR1 and CDR2 (germline): DFQATT, SNEGSKA (reference sequence). The CDR3 consists of 16 residues. This CDR3 is CSARPLVGDSYNEQFF. DNA for the CDR3: TGCAGTGCTAGGCCGCTCGTGGGGGATTCCTACAATGAGCAGTTCTTC.

The J gene is TRBJ2-2, the V gene TRBV4-1, with D hard to call. Germline V gives CDR1 MGHRA, CDR2 YSYEKL. V lost 6 bases and J lost 8, with 19 bases in between. The CDR3 has 15 amino acids. The CDR3 DNA follows: TGCGCCAGCAGGCCCCTGTTCGGTTTTATGGGGGAGCTGTTTTTT. It yields the protein CASRPLFGFMGELFF.